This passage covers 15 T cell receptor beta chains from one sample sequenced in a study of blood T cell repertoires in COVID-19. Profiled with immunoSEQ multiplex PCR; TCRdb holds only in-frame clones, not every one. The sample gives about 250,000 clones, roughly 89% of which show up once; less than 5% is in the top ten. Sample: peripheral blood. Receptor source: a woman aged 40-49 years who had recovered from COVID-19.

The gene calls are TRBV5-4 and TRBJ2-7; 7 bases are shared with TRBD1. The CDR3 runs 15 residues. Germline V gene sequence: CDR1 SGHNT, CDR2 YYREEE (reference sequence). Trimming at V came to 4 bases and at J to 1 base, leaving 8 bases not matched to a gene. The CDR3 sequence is CASSARDRASYEQYF. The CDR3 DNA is TGTGCCAGCAGCGCTCGCGACAGGGCATCCTACGAGCAGTACTTC.

The CDR3 loop reads CASSLYDRGLGGELFF. Here the CDR3 DNA reads TGTGCCAGCAGTTTGTACGACAGGGGGCTTGGCGGGGAGCTGTTTTTT. This rearrangement joins TRBV27 to TRBJ2-2; 10 bases are shared with TRBD1. V lost 3 bases, J lost 7 bases, and 8 bases stayed unmatched. This CDR3 comprises 16 residues. The germline CDR1 and CDR2 sequences are MNHEY and SMNVEV (reference sequence).

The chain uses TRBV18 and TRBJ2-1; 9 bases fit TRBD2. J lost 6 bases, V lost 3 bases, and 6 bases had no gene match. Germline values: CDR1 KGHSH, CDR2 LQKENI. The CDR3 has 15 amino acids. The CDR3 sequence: CASSPRGGVVNEQFF. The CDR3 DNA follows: TGTGCCAGCTCACCGCGGGGGGGCGTGGTCAATGAGCAGTTCTTC.

The CDR3 DNA reads TGTGCCATCAACGCTAAGCCCTCCCCCACAGATACGCAGTATTTT. Amino acids: CAINAKPSPTDTQYF. The chain couples TRBV10-3 to TRBJ2-3, with no clear D. Germline-derived CDR1 and CDR2 are ENHRY and SYGVKD. V was pared by 7 bases and J by 2 bases, with 16 bases between. This CDR3 contains 15 residues.

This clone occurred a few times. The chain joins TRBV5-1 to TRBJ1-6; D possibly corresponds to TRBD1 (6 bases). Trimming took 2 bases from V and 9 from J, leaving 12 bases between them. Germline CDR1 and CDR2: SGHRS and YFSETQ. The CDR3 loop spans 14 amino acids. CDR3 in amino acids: CASSFSGAGSPLHF. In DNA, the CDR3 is TGCGCCAGCAGCTTCTCAGGGGCTGGTTCACCCCTCCACTTT.

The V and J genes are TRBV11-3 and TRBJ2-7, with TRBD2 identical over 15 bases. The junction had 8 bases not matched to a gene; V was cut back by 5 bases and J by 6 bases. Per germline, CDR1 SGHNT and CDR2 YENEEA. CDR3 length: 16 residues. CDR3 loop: CASSRTSGGALGEQYF. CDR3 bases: TGTGCCAGCAGCAGGACTAGCGGGGGGGCCTTGGGCGAGCAGTACTTC. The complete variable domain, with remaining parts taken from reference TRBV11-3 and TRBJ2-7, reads EAGVVQSPRYKIIEKKQPVAFWCNPISGHNTLYWYLQNLGQGPELLIRYENEEAVDDSQLPKDRFSAERLKGVDSTLKIQPAELGDSAVYLCASSRTSGGALGEQYFGPGTRLTVT.

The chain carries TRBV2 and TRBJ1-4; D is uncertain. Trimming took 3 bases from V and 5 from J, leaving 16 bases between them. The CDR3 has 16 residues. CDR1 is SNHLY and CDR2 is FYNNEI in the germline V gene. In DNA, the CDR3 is TGTGCCAGCAGTGAGGGTCTCAGAGGGCGGAATGAAAAACTGTTTTTT. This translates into CASSEGLRGRNEKLFF.

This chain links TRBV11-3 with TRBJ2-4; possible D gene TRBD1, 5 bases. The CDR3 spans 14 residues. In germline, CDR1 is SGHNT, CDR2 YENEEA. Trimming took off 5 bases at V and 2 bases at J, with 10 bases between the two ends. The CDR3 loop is CASSEQGSKNIQYF. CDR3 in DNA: TGTGCCAGCAGCGAGCAGGGATCCAAAAACATTCAGTACTTC.

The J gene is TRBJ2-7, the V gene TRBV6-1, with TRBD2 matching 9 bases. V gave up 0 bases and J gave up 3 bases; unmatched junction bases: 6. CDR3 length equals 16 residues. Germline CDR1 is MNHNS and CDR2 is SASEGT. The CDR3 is CASSEAGGTSIYEQYF. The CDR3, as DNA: TGTGCCAGCAGTGAAGCAGGAGGGACTAGCATCTACGAGCAGTACTTC.

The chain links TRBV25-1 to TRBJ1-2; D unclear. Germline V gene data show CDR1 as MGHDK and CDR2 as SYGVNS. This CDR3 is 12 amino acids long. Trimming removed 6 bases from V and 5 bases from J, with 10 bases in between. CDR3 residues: CASSGSSYGYTF. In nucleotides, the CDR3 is TGTGCCAGCAGCGGGTCATCTTATGGCTACACCTTC.

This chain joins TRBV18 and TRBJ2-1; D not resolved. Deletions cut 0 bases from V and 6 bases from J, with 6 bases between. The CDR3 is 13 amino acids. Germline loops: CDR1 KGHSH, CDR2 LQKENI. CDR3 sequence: CASSPPPVNEQFF. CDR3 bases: TGTGCCAGCTCACCACCTCCCGTCAATGAGCAGTTCTTC. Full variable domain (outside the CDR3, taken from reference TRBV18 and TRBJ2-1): NAGVMQNPRHLVRRRGQEARLRCSPMKGHSHVYWYRQLPEEGLKFMVYLQKENIIDESGMPKERFSAEFPKEGPSILRIQQVVRGDSAAYFCASSPPPVNEQFFGPGTRLTVL.

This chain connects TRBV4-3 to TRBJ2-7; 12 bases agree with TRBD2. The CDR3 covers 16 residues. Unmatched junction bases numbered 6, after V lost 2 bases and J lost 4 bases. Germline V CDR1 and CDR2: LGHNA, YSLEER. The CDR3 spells CASSQPTSGSSYEQYV. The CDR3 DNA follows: TGCGCCAGCAGCCAACCGACTAGCGGGAGTTCGTACGAGCAGTACGTC.

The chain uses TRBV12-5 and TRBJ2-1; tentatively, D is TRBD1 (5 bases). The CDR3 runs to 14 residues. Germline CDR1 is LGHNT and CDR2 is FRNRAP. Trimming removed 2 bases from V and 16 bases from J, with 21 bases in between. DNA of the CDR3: TGTGCTAGTGGTTTGTTCCCCGGACAACCGCATCGCTTCTTC. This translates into CASGLFPGQPHRFF.

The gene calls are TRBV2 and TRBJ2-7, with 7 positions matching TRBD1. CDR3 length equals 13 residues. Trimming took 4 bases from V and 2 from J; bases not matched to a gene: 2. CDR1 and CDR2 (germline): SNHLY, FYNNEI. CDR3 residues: CASSGQGAYEQYF. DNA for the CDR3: TGTGCCAGCAGTGGACAGGGCGCCTACGAGCAGTACTTC.

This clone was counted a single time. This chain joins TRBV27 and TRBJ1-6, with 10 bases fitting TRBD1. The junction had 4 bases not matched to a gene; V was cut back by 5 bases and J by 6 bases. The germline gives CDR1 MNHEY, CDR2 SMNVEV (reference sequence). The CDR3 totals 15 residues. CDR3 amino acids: CASSTRQGANSPLHF. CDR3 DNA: TGTGCCAGCAGTACCCGACAGGGGGCTAATTCACCCCTCCACTTT.